The present T cell receptor (beta chain) was sequenced within a study of Ad26.COV2.S vaccination and SARS-CoV-2 variants. Study-level information: The vaccine Ad26.COV2.S was put into the muscle once, or twice with 56 days between.

The treatment is: about 20 received Ad26.COV2.S at low or high dose, single or two shots; about 5 received placebo; per-sample allocation not given. The study sampled participants on day 63 after the first vaccine or placebo injection. Based in Boston, the donor was an adult of 18-55 years. Immunization relied on an Ad26 vector, which expressed Wuhan-strain SARS-CoV-2 spike. Germline V gene sequence: CDR1 SGHRS, CDR2 YFSETQ. The length of the CDR3 is 15 residues. Trimming removed 0 bases from V and 0 bases from J, with 10 bases in between. Remarks on this clone: Antigen: not known.

Findings and caveats of the study: Possibly, TCR breadth and depth analyses underestimated total T cell responses.

Produced via immunoSEQ multiplex PCR; TCRdb's table is partial and in-frame only. The sample has hundreds of thousands of clones; around nine tenths are singletons. The chain uses TRBV5-1 and TRBJ2-7, with D possibly matching TRBD1 (6 bases). Sequencing was performed on peripheral blood, taken in a trial of Ad26.COV2.S vaccine versus placebo. The clonotype comes from a person aged 18-65 years who received the Ad26.COV2.S COVID-19 vaccine or a placebo. CDR3: CASSLDRESSYEQYF. DNA of the CDR3: TGCGCCAGCAGCTTGGACAGGGAAAGCTCCTACGAGCAGTACTTC.